The text below deals with one T cell receptor (beta chain). These data come from a study of T-cell reconstitution after alpha-beta-depleted transplantation in children. A TCRbeta library incorporating unique molecular identifiers was prepared. TCRdb re-called the PCR reads with MiXCR, one entry per CDR3 protein. The table shows a few hundred thousand distinct CDR3 sequences, with roughly 10% occurring only once. Deletions cut 4 bases from V and 8 bases from J, with 19 bases between. The CDR3 is 14 amino acids. Germline CDR1 and CDR2: SGHNT and YYREEE (reference sequence). This clonotype originated in a human donor who donated a stem cell graft to a child with acute lymphoblastic leukemia. The material was PBMCs from the stem cell graft donor, obtained from the stem cell graft. The chain joins TRBV5-4 to TRBJ2-7; D is unresolved. The CDR3: CASSGLSTSKKQYF. The DNA of the CDR3 is TGTGCCAGCAGCGGGCTCAGTACCTCAAAAAAGCAGTACTTC.